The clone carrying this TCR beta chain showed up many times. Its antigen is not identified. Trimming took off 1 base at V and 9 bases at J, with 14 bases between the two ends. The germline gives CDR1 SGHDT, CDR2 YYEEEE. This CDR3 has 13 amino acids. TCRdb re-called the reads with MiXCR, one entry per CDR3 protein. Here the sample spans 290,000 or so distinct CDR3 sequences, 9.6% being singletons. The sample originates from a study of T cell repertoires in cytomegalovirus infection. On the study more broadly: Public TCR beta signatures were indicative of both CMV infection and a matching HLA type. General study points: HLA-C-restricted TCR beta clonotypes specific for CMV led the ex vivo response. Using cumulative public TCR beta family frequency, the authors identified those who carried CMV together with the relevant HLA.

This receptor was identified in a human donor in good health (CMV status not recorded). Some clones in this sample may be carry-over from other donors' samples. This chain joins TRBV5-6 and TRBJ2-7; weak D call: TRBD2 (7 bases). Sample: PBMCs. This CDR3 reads CASSLSRGGRQYV. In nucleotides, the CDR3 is TGTGCCAGCAGCTTGTCGAGGGGGGGCCGGCAGTACGTC.